A single sample gave rise to the 31 T cell receptor beta chains below, sequenced in a study of graft-versus-host responses after intestinal transplantation. Clones were read by immunoSEQ multiplex PCR, and TCRdb kept only the in-frame ones, dropping some. The table has roughly 45,000 clones, just under 95% seen once. Here the sequenced sample was PBMCs, taken about 350 days after intestinal transplant. The receptors stem from a human patient who received an intestinal transplant, so some T cells may come from the graft donor.

This chain uses TRBV14 with TRBJ1-5; unclear D gene. Looked up from germline, CDR1 is SGHDN and CDR2 is FVKESK. Trimming left V 2 bases short and J 4 bases short, with 6 bases between. This CDR3 has 13 residues. CDR3 in amino acids: CASSQSHNQPQHF. CDR3 DNA: TGTGCCAGCAGCCAAAGCCATAATCAGCCCCAGCATTTT.

A single count supports this clone. The chain joins TRBV21-1 to TRBJ1-6; TRBD1 is taken as the D call from the table, unchecked against the DNA. TRBV21-1 is deemed a pseudogene. The CDR3 spans 19 residues. The CDR3 DNA reads TGTGCCAGCAGTAATACAGGGGGCGGGGATCTCTCCTATAATTCACCCCTCCACTTT. Its protein product is CASSNTGGGDLSYNSPLHF.

For the CDR3, the DNA is TGTGCCAGCAGTGGGGCCGGGACAGGGGGCGAGCAGTACTTC. Its protein is CASSGAGTGGEQYF. The chain employs TRBV25-1 and TRBJ2-7; 11 positions match TRBD1. The CDR3 runs 14 residues. The V gene's germline CDR1 is MGHDK and CDR2 SYGVNS. The ends lost 4 bases at V and 6 bases at J; junction bases unmatched: 5.

This chain connects TRBV28 to TRBJ1-1; perhaps TRBD1 as D (5 bases). The V end lost 8 bases, the J end lost 4 bases, and 23 bases lay between the germline ends. This CDR3 spans 16 amino acids. The germline V gene has CDR1 MDHEN and CDR2 SYDVKM. The CDR3 loop is CASREGSVSVSTEAFF. The CDR3 DNA sequence: TGTGCCAGCCGGGAGGGGAGCGTAAGCGTAAGCACTGAAGCTTTCTTT.

J is TRBJ1-6 and V is TRBV11-2, with a weak D call TRBD1 (5 bases). The length of the CDR3 is 15 residues. Per the germline V gene, CDR1 is SGHAT and CDR2 is FQNNGV. V lost 2 bases and J 7 bases, leaving 12 bases between the germline ends. CDR3 loop: CASSLRDRFNSPLHF. The CDR3 region has the DNA TGTGCCAGCAGCTTAAGGGACCGATTCAATTCACCCCTCCACTTT.

The V call is TRBV2, the J call TRBJ2-7, with D unclear. This CDR3 comprises 15 residues. Germline V gene sequence: CDR1 SNHLY, CDR2 FYNNEI. V was trimmed by 6 bases and J by 0 bases, leaving 15 bases between them. The CDR3 DNA follows: TGTGCCAGCAGCGGCCAACCCGGATTCTCCTACGAGCAGTACTTC. Translating gives CASSGQPGFSYEQYF.

This chain links TRBV29-1 with TRBJ2-5; 7 bases match TRBD2. The germline gives CDR1 SQVTM, CDR2 ANQGSEA. With V trimmed by 1 base and J by 4 bases, 15 bases remained unmatched. The CDR3 has 17 residues. DNA of the CDR3: TGCAGCGTTGAAGTATTTGACGATGCTCCGGGGGGAGAGACCCAGTACTTC. This sequence encodes CSVEVFDDAPGGETQYF.

The J gene is TRBJ2-2, the V gene TRBV13, with D possibly matching TRBD2 (5 bases). The CDR3 is 14 residues long. Trimming took off 3 bases at V and 6 bases at J, with 11 bases between the two ends. Germline CDR1 reads PRHDT; CDR2 reads FYEKMQ (reference sequence). In nucleotides, the CDR3 is TGTGCCAGCAGCTTTCGGGGTCGAGCCGGGGAGCTGTTTTTT. This encodes CASSFRGRAGELFF.

The rearrangement uses TRBV30 and TRBJ2-7; no firm D call. This CDR3 has 12 amino acids. Per germline, CDR1 GTSNPN and CDR2 SVGIG (reference sequence). V lost 1 base to trimming and J lost 2 bases, with 6 bases between them. The chain's CDR3 is CAWSDGTYEQYF. As DNA, the CDR3 is TGTGCCTGGAGTGATGGAACCTACGAGCAGTACTTC. Combining the CDR3 with reference TRBV30 and TRBJ2-7 gives the whole variable domain SQTIHQWPATLVQPVGSPLSLECTVEGTSNPNLYWYRQAAGRGLQLLFYSVGIGQISSEVPQNLSASRPQDRQFILSSKKLLLSDSGFYLCAWSDGTYEQYFGPGTRLTVT.

The V gene is TRBV5-4, the J gene TRBJ2-7, with D perhaps assigned TRBD1 or TRBD2 (5 bases each). CDR3 length: 13 amino acids. CDR1 SGHNT and CDR2 YYREEE come from the germline V gene (reference sequence). The V end was cut by 3 bases, the J end by 3 bases, with 10 bases between. The CDR3 nucleotides are TGTGCCAGCAGCTATGGGGGTAGCTACGAGCAGTACTTC. It translates to CASSYGGSYEQYF. Complete variable domain (other parts from reference TRBV5-4 and TRBJ2-7): ETGVTQSPTHLIKTRGQQVTLRCSSQSGHNTVSWYQQALGQGPQFIFQYYREEENGRGNFPPRFSGLQFPNYSSELNVNALELDDSALYLCASSYGGSYEQYFGPGTRLTVT.

The rearrangement joins TRBV19 to TRBJ2-7; a possible D gene is TRBD1 (6 bases). CDR1 is LNHDA, CDR2 SQIVND, per germline (reference sequence). This CDR3 spans 15 amino acids. V lost 5 bases, J lost 5 bases, and 19 bases lay in between. This chain's CDR3 is CASSASSGTYNEQYF. CDR3 DNA sequence: TGTGCCAGTAGTGCTTCCTCCGGGACATACAACGAGCAGTACTTC. Based on the CDR3 plus reference TRBV19 and TRBJ2-7, the full variable domain is DGGITQSPKYLFRKEGQNVTLSCEQNLNHDAMYWYRQDPGQGLRLIYYSQIVNDFQKGDIAEGYSVSREKKESFPLTVTSAQKNPTAFYLCASSASSGTYNEQYFGPGTRLTVT.

CDR3 nucleotide sequence: TGTGCCACCTTTGGGACTAGCGGTAACAATGAGCAGTTCTTC. Encoded protein: CATFGTSGNNEQFF. The genes are TRBV6-5 and TRBJ2-1, with 11 positions matching TRBD2. The CDR3 runs 14 residues. V lost 10 bases to trimming and J lost 5 bases; unmatched junction nucleotides: 7. Germline V gives CDR1 MNHEY, CDR2 SVGAGI.

This chain joins TRBV28 and TRBJ2-7; 8 bases align to TRBD2. This CDR3 spans 15 amino acids. Germline lookup yields CDR1 MDHEN and CDR2 SYDVKM. V was pared by 6 bases and J by 3 bases, with 10 bases of the junction left unmatched. The CDR3 region has the DNA TGTGCCAGCAGCCGACCCCGGGGGGGAAACTACGAGCAGTACTTC. Translating gives CASSRPRGGNYEQYF.

The count of this clone is one. This chain links TRBV30 with TRBJ2-7; 7 bases map to TRBD1. With V trimmed by 5 bases and J by 1 base, 5 bases remained unmatched. This CDR3 spans 13 amino acids. Germline V gene sequence: CDR1 GTSNPN, CDR2 SVGIG (reference sequence). CDR3 amino acids: CAWDKGQSYEQYF. The CDR3 region has the DNA TGTGCCTGGGATAAGGGACAGTCCTACGAGCAGTACTTC.

This chain joins TRBV7-9 and TRBJ2-2; weak D call: TRBD1 (6 bases). CDR1 SEHNR and CDR2 FQNEAQ come from the germline V gene (reference sequence). The CDR3 loop spans 16 amino acids. V shed 1 base and J shed 2 bases, with 11 bases lying between them. The DNA of the CDR3 is TGTGCCAGCAGCTTAGAGACAGGTTATAACACCGGGGAGCTGTTTTTT. It is translated as CASSLETGYNTGELFF.

The chain employs TRBV4-2 and TRBJ1-3; D is unresolved. The CDR3 length is 13 residues. V lost 0 bases and J lost 8, with 8 bases in between. Germline loops: CDR1 LGHNA, CDR2 YNFKEQ. CDR3 nucleotide sequence: TGTGCCAGCAGCCAAGAGTTGAGGGACACCATATATTTT. Its translation is CASSQELRDTIYF.

V and J are TRBV29-1 and TRBJ2-7; D gene ambiguous. Trimming stripped 4 bases from V and 3 bases from J, with 10 bases between. Germline V gene data show CDR1 as SQVTM and CDR2 as ANQGSEA. CDR3 length: 12 residues. CDR3 in DNA: TGCAGCGTTGGTGGTCTGTACTACGAGCAGTACTTC. It is translated as CSVGGLYYEQYF.

The chain combines TRBV2 with TRBJ1-1; possibly TRBD1 for D (6 bases). The CDR3 consists of 17 residues. CDR1 and CDR2 (germline): SNHLY, FYNNEI. Deletions cut 4 bases from V and 0 bases from J, with 18 bases between. This chain's CDR3 is CASSGAIGGIMNTEAFF. The CDR3 nucleotides read TGTGCCAGCAGTGGGGCCATAGGGGGTATTATGAACACTGAAGCTTTCTTT.

The chain couples TRBV13 to TRBJ2-1; TRBD2 matches 8 bases. V trimming: 6 bases; J trimming: 7 bases; junction bases outside the gene matches: 11. Germline loops: CDR1 PRHDT, CDR2 FYEKMQ (reference sequence). The CDR3 loop spans 15 amino acids. This chain's CDR3 is CASRSEREYLNEQFF. CDR3 in DNA: TGTGCCAGCAGATCCGAGCGGGAGTATTTAAATGAGCAGTTCTTC.

This chain connects TRBV7-6 to TRBJ2-7, with TRBD2 matching over 7 bases. Losses at the gene ends were 0 bases for V and 0 bases for J; bases not matched to a gene: 5. The germline V gene encodes CDR1 SGHVS and CDR2 FNYEAQ. CDR3 length equals 16 residues. The CDR3 coding sequence is TGTGCCAGCAGCTTAGCATGGGAGGGTCCCTCCTACGAGCAGTACTTC. This gives the protein CASSLAWEGPSYEQYF.

The CDR3 here is CASSYSPTEAFF. CDR3 in DNA: TGTGCCAGCAGTTACAGTCCTACTGAAGCTTTCTTT. The V gene is TRBV6-5, the J gene TRBJ1-1; D not certain. The CDR3 covers 12 residues. The V end was cut by 2 bases, the J end by 5 bases, with 6 bases between. Germline values: CDR1 MNHEY, CDR2 SVGAGI.

CDR3 residues: CASSDAGTGTLGGYTF. The DNA for the CDR3 is TGTGCCAGCAGTGACGCCGGGACAGGGACGCTCGGGGGCTACACCTTC. The chain carries TRBV2 and TRBJ1-2, with 9 bases aligning to TRBD1. Germline V lookup: CDR1 SNHLY, CDR2 FYNNEI. The CDR3 is 16 amino acids. The J segment lost 8 bases and the V segment lost 3 bases, leaving 13 bases of the junction unmatched.

The rearrangement uses TRBV28 and TRBJ2-5, with 9 positions matching TRBD1. This CDR3 comprises 18 residues. Looked up from germline, CDR1 is MDHEN and CDR2 is SYDVKM. After removal of 1 base from V and 5 bases from J, the junction contained 14 bases not matched to a gene. DNA of the CDR3: TGTGCCAGCAGTTTATTCACCCTTCGGGACAGGGCGAGGGAGACCCAGTACTTC. The encoded protein is CASSLFTLRDRARETQYF.

The rearrangement uses TRBV5-1 and TRBJ2-5; tentatively, D is TRBD2 (5 bases). Germline CDR1 SGHRS, CDR2 YFSETQ. CDR3 length equals 14 residues. Trimming stripped 4 bases from V and 5 bases from J, with 15 bases between. In DNA, the CDR3 is TGCGCCAGCAGCACAGACCCTAGAGGGGAGACCCAGTACTTC. It yields the protein CASSTDPRGETQYF.

The chain joins TRBV11-3 to TRBJ2-5; possibly TRBD1 for D (5 bases). V was shortened by 3 bases and J by 2 bases, with 7 bases between the two germline ends. The CDR3 sequence is 13 residues long. From germline, CDR1 is SGHNT and CDR2 YENEEA. CDR3 in amino acids: CASSFTGQETQYF. CDR3 coding DNA: TGTGCCAGCAGCTTCACAGGACAAGAGACCCAGTACTTC. Based on the CDR3 plus reference TRBV11-3 and TRBJ2-5, the full variable domain is EAGVVQSPRYKIIEKKQPVAFWCNPISGHNTLYWYLQNLGQGPELLIRYENEEAVDDSQLPKDRFSAERLKGVDSTLKIQPAELGDSAVYLCASSFTGQETQYFGPGTRLLVL.

This clone appeared once. This chain links TRBV28 with TRBJ1-4, with 8 bases aligning to TRBD1. V dropped 5 bases and J dropped 5; count of bases not matched to a gene: 7. This CDR3 has 15 residues. Germline CDR1 and CDR2: MDHEN and SYDVKM. In nucleotides, the CDR3 is TGTGCCAGCAGTATCGGGACAGGTGGGAATGAAAAACTGTTTTTT. Translation: CASSIGTGGNEKLFF.

The V gene is TRBV4-1, the J gene TRBJ2-1, with D uncertain. Germline loops: CDR1 MGHRA, CDR2 YSYEKL. The CDR3 extends over 15 amino acids. Trimming pared 1 base from V and 6 bases from J, leaving 13 bases between. DNA of the CDR3: TGCGCCAGCAGCCAAGGAATCAGTTTGACCAATGAGCAGTTCTTC. Amino acids: CASSQGISLTNEQFF.

This CDR3 is CASSLRGYEQYF. CDR3 coding DNA: TGTGCCAGCAGCTTAAGGGGTTACGAGCAGTACTTC. The rearrangement uses TRBV7-9 and TRBJ2-5; a weak D match, TRBD1 (5 bases). The DNA end favors TRBJ2-7, so the J call may be wrong. Per the germline V gene, CDR1 is SEHNR and CDR2 is FQNEAQ (reference sequence). This CDR3 has 12 amino acids.

V is TRBV30 and J is TRBJ2-5; 11 bases fit TRBD1. This CDR3 spans 15 amino acids. Trimming cost V 8 bases and J 1 base; bases outside gene matches: 9. Germline V gene data show CDR1 as GTSNPN and CDR2 as SVGIG (reference sequence). CDR3 sequence: CAQKGDRGIQETQYF. The CDR3 DNA sequence: TGTGCCCAGAAAGGGGACAGGGGGATCCAAGAGACCCAGTACTTC.

The chain joins TRBV7-6 to TRBJ2-5; 7 bases line up with TRBD2. The CDR3 contains 12 residues. Per germline, CDR1 SGHVS and CDR2 FNYEAQ. Unmatched junction bases numbered 5, after V lost 8 bases and J lost 5 bases. This chain's CDR3 is CASGGDRETQYF. The DNA of the CDR3 is TGTGCCAGCGGGGGGGACCGGGAGACCCAGTACTTC.

This CDR3 reads CASSVRALNTEAFF. CDR3 nucleotides: TGTGCCAGCAGCGTCCGGGCCCTCAACACTGAAGCTTTCTTT. V is TRBV6-1 and J is TRBJ1-1; D gene ambiguous. Germline V gene sequence: CDR1 MNHNS, CDR2 SASEGT. This CDR3 comprises 14 residues. With 6 bases removed from V and 2 bases from J, the gap between germline ends came to 13 bases.